Below are 30 T cell receptor beta chains sequenced from a single sample in a study of cytomegalovirus exposure and HLA in healthy donors. The PCR used 60 Vbeta and 13 Jbeta primers. Generated by immunoSEQ multiplex PCR, the TCRdb table keeps only in-frame clones and is missing some. The table includes about 92,000 clones, roughly 80% detected once. The source material was PBMCs. The source is a girl aged 2 to 9 in good health and CMV-seropositive.

V usage is TRBV18 and J usage is TRBJ1-1; possibly TRBD1 for D (6 bases). Trimming cost V 8 bases and J 7 bases, with 17 bases left between them. Germline CDR1 reads KGHSH; CDR2 reads LQKENI. The CDR3 length is 13 residues. The CDR3 reads CASRRFQGFEAFF. The DNA of the CDR3 is TGTGCCAGCCGACGATTTCAGGGGTTTGAAGCTTTCTTT.

The V call is TRBV5-6, the J call TRBJ2-7; the match to TRBD1 covers 9 bases. With V trimmed by 4 bases and J by 5 bases, 4 bases remained unmatched. CDR1 and CDR2 from the germline V gene are SGHDT and YYEEEE. The length of the CDR3 is 13 residues. The CDR3 loop reads CASSQTGGHEQYF. The CDR3 region has the DNA TGTGCCAGCAGCCAAACAGGGGGCCACGAGCAGTACTTC.

V usage is TRBV6-5 and J usage is TRBJ2-7, with 7 bases identical to TRBD1. CDR3 length equals 16 residues. CDR1 is MNHEY, CDR2 SVGAGI, per germline. V shed 0 bases, J shed 4 bases, and the junction held 9 bases outside the gene matches. This CDR3 is CASSYSTGQRIYEQYF. CDR3 DNA: TGTGCCAGCAGTTACTCTACGGGACAGCGAATATACGAGCAGTACTTC.

The chain carries TRBV6-1 and TRBJ1-2; perhaps TRBD1 as D (5 bases). The CDR3 spans 13 residues. Trimming took 11 bases from V and 6 from J, leaving 19 bases between them. From germline, CDR1 is MNHNS and CDR2 SASEGT. DNA for the CDR3: TGTGCCGTCTACAGGTTCTCTGATGATGGCTACACCTTC. This encodes CAVYRFSDDGYTF.

About this clone: At one of its ends the junction is not consistent with the germline gene, which may arise from a read error. Other DNA sequences in the sample encode the same CDR3. The J gene is TRBJ2-7, the V gene TRBV29-1; 8 positions match TRBD1. The CDR3 covers 16 residues. CDR1 is SQVTM, CDR2 ANQGSEA, per germline. The CDR3 reads CSVEGISGQGPYEQYF. CDR3 DNA: TGCAGCGTGGAGGGGATTTCCGGACAGGGACCCTACGAGCAGTACTTT.

This clone showed up just a few times. The chain employs TRBV6-1 and TRBJ1-2, with 7 bases lining up with TRBD1. V gave up 4 bases and J gave up 6 bases; unmatched junction bases: 8. This CDR3 has 14 residues. From germline, CDR1 is MNHNS and CDR2 SASEGT. CDR3 in DNA: TGTGCCAGCAGTGTATCAGGACAGGTGAATGGCTACACCTTC. The encoded protein is CASSVSGQVNGYTF.

The rearrangement uses TRBV4-2 and TRBJ2-1, with TRBD2 matching 7 bases. The CDR3 is made up of 17 amino acids. Germline trimming cut 0 bases from V and 10 bases from J; bases unmatched to any gene: 15. Germline CDR1 is LGHNA and CDR2 is YNFKEQ. The CDR3 DNA sequence: TGTGCCAGCAGCCAAGAGAGTCCTAGCGGTCTCCTGGGCGAGCAGTTCTTC. Translated, it gives CASSQESPSGLLGEQFF.

V gene TRBV29-1 combines with J gene TRBJ2-7, with TRBD2 identical over 8 bases. Germline CDR1 reads SQVTM; CDR2 reads ANQGSEA. This CDR3 comprises 13 residues. Losses at the gene ends were 3 bases for V and 0 bases for J; bases not matched to a gene: 1. This chain's CDR3 is CSVDAGGSYEQYF. DNA of the CDR3: TGCAGCGTTGATGCGGGAGGCTCCTACGAGCAGTACTTC.

V is TRBV9 and J is TRBJ1-2, with D possibly TRBD1 on 5 matching bases. This CDR3 is 14 amino acids long. Trimming removed 5 bases at V and 7 bases at J, with 18 bases between. Germline lookup yields CDR1 SGDLS and CDR2 YYNGEE. CDR3 in DNA: TGTGCCAGCAGTGTTGGACACTCCCAGAGTGGCTACACCTTC. It codes for CASSVGHSQSGYTF.

This clone was counted between two and nine times. The J gene is TRBJ2-1, the V gene TRBV7-8; 7 nucleotides agree with TRBD2. This CDR3 contains 11 residues. The V gene's germline CDR1 is SGHVS and CDR2 FQNEAQ. The DNA for the CDR3 is TGTGCAGCTGGGGGGGTTGAACCGCAGTTCTTC. It translates to CAAGGVEPQFF.

This clone was recorded only once. This chain connects TRBV11-3 to TRBJ2-1; weak D call: TRBD1 (5 bases). The germline gives CDR1 SGHNT, CDR2 YENEEA. CDR3 size: 12 residues. V gave up 4 bases and J gave up 10 bases, with 11 bases separating them. This CDR3 is CASSSLPGEQFF. The CDR3 DNA is TGTGCCAGCAGCTCTCTCCCAGGGGAGCAGTTCTTC.

This chain connects TRBV6-5 to TRBJ1-1; possible D gene TRBD1, 5 bases. Germline assignment: CDR1 MNHEY and CDR2 SVGAGI. V lost 7 bases, J lost 6 bases, and 18 bases lay in between. There are 14 residues in the CDR3. CDR3 residues: CASIPLGGSPEAFF. The CDR3 nucleotides are TGTGCCAGCATCCCTTTGGGGGGGTCCCCTGAAGCTTTCTTT.

The V gene is TRBV28, the J gene TRBJ2-7; 7 nucleotides match TRBD1. Losses at the gene ends were 5 bases for V and 3 bases for J; bases not matched to a gene: 7. CDR1 is MDHEN and CDR2 is SYDVKM in the germline V gene. This CDR3 is 14 amino acids long. CDR3 protein: CASSPGTVIYEQYF. The CDR3 region has the DNA TGTGCCAGCAGTCCCGGGACAGTTATCTACGAGCAGTACTTC.

As regards this clone: Other nucleotide sequences from this sample produce the same CDR3. CDR3 nucleotides: TGTGCCACCAGCAGAGGGGGGACAGGGGGCTATGGCTACACCTTC. This gives the protein CATSRGGTGGYGYTF. J is TRBJ1-2 and V is TRBV15; 11 bases line up with TRBD1. CDR1 and CDR2 (germline): LNHNV, YYDKDF (reference sequence). The CDR3 spans 15 residues. Losses at the gene ends were 1 base for V and 4 bases for J; bases not matched to a gene: 2.

The chain joins TRBV30 to TRBJ1-5, with 7 nucleotides matching TRBD1. Unmatched junction bases numbered 6, after V lost 3 bases and J lost 4 bases. Germline CDR1 reads GTSNPN; CDR2 reads SVGIG (reference sequence). The CDR3 loop spans 14 amino acids. The DNA of the CDR3 is TGTGCCTGGAGGAGACAGGGCCTTAATCAGCCCCAGCATTTT. Residues: CAWRRQGLNQPQHF.

This chain joins TRBV5-1 and TRBJ2-1, with TRBD2 matching 11 bases. This CDR3 is built from 18 residues. V shed 1 base and J 7 bases; nucleotides not matched to a gene: 13. Germline CDR1 is SGHRS and CDR2 is YFSETQ. The CDR3 sequence: CASSLTSGRYNNLNEQFF. CDR3 nucleotides: TGCGCCAGCAGCTTGACTAGCGGGAGATATAATAATCTGAATGAGCAGTTCTTC.

The V call is TRBV9, the J call TRBJ1-1; D remains unclear. The CDR3 loop spans 12 amino acids. Per germline, CDR1 SGDLS and CDR2 YYNGEE. Trimming cost V 0 bases and J 3 bases, with 3 bases left between them. CDR3 in DNA: TGTGCCAGCAGCGTAGCAGACACTGAAGCTTTCTTT. It yields the protein CASSVADTEAFF.

The rearrangement uses TRBV15 and TRBJ1-4, with TRBD1 identical over 10 bases. Germline CDR1 LNHNV, CDR2 YYDKDF (reference sequence). The CDR3 sequence is 14 residues long. V shed 3 bases, J shed 7 bases, and the junction held 2 bases outside the gene matches. CDR3 sequence reads: CATSRGQGSEKLFF. CDR3 coding DNA: TGTGCCACCAGCAGGGGACAGGGGAGTGAAAAACTGTTTTTT.

The chain carries TRBV7-2 and TRBJ2-7; D might be TRBD1 (6 bases). Per the germline V gene, CDR1 is SGHTA and CDR2 is FQGNSA. The germline V and J ends were trimmed by 2 bases and 6 bases, with 20 bases remaining between them. The CDR3 contains 16 residues. The CDR3 DNA follows: TGTGCCAGCAGCTTACAGGGGCTAAATAGCCGCCGCGAGCAGTACTTC. Amino acid sequence: CASSLQGLNSRREQYF.

This sequence joins TRBV5-1 and TRBJ1-1; D not certain. This CDR3 has 13 residues. Germline CDR1 is SGHRS and CDR2 is YFSETQ. V was trimmed by 1 base and J by 4 bases, leaving 8 bases between them. The CDR3 sequence: CASSLNGVTEAFF. As DNA, the CDR3 is TGCGCCAGCAGCTTGAACGGGGTCACTGAAGCTTTCTTT.

Regarding this clone: Within the sample, other DNA sequences also encode this same CDR3. The chain employs TRBV20-1 and TRBJ2-5; TRBD2 is a possible D gene (6 bases). The CDR3 has 10 residues. Germline CDR1 is DFQATT and CDR2 is SNEGSKA (reference sequence). V dropped 6 bases and J dropped 4 bases, with 6 bases sitting between them. The CDR3 nucleotides are TGCAGTGCGGGGGGAGAGACCCAGTACTTC. The encoded protein is CSAGGETQYF.

J is TRBJ2-7 and V is TRBV7-9; a weak D match, TRBD2 (6 bases). Germline lookup yields CDR1 SEHNR and CDR2 FQNEAQ (reference sequence). V shed 2 bases and J shed 4 bases, with 15 bases lying between them. The CDR3 runs to 15 residues. This CDR3 is CASSLQLGLTYEQYF. The CDR3 nucleotides are TGTGCCAGCAGCTTACAATTGGGACTGACATACGAGCAGTACTTC.

V is TRBV5-6 and J is TRBJ1-2, with D uncertain. The CDR3 covers 13 residues. V was trimmed by 2 bases and J by 4 bases, leaving 9 bases between them. The V gene's germline CDR1 is SGHDT and CDR2 YYEEEE. The CDR3 nucleotides read TGTGCCAGCAGCTTAATCTCCGGCTATGGCTACACCTTC. Translated: CASSLISGYGYTF.

V is TRBV6-5 and J is TRBJ2-1, with TRBD1 identical over 8 bases. The V and J ends lost 4 bases and 6 bases, in that order; junction bases with no gene match: 8. Germline CDR1 is MNHEY and CDR2 is SVGAGI. The CDR3 runs 15 residues. This CDR3 reads CASSFTGQVRNEQFF. Written as DNA, the CDR3 is TGTGCCAGCAGTTTCACGGGACAGGTCCGCAATGAGCAGTTCTTC.

This clone was found once. At one end, the junction sequence differs from germline, possibly due to a read error. The chain employs TRBV30 and TRBJ2-7; maybe TRBD2 (5 bases). Germline CDR1 reads GTSNPN; CDR2 reads SVGIG (reference sequence). The CDR3 loop spans 10 amino acids. CDR3 in amino acids: CAWGRGYISF. The CDR3 DNA is TGTGCCTGGGGCCGGGGATACATATCCTTC.

The rearrangement uses TRBV19 and TRBJ1-5; possible D gene TRBD1, 5 bases. The CDR3 length is 14 residues. Germline V gene data show CDR1 as LNHDA and CDR2 as SQIVND (reference sequence). V lost 7 bases to trimming and J lost 5 bases, with 15 bases between them. The CDR3 here is CASKAGRSDQPQHF. CDR3 in DNA: TGTGCCAGTAAGGCAGGGCGGTCGGATCAGCCCCAGCATTTT.

This clone was recorded once. This sequence joins TRBV28 and TRBJ1-2; weak D call: TRBD1 (5 bases). The CDR3 loop spans 14 amino acids. Germline loops: CDR1 MDHEN, CDR2 SYDVKM. Trimming shortened V by 6 bases and J by 8 bases, and 19 bases separated the two germline ends. CDR3 sequence (DNA): TGTGCCAGCAGGCTCACAGGAGGGCGGGGAGGCTACACCTTC. It encodes CASRLTGGRGGYTF.

The chain is built from TRBV7-8 and TRBJ2-1; 7 nucleotides agree with TRBD2. CDR3 length: 16 residues. From germline, CDR1 is SGHVS and CDR2 FQNEAQ. V trimming: 5 bases; J trimming: 9 bases; junction bases outside the gene matches: 16. The CDR3, as DNA: TGTGCCAGCAGCCTGGCTAGCGGCCTGTACGCGGGTGAGCAGTTCTTC. Translating gives CASSLASGLYAGEQFF.

The rearrangement links TRBV6-5 to TRBJ2-5, with TRBD1 matching 7 bases. Losses at the gene ends were 2 bases for V and 7 bases for J; bases not matched to a gene: 7. There are 14 residues in the CDR3. The V gene's germline CDR1 is MNHEY and CDR2 SVGAGI. In DNA form, the CDR3 reads TGTGCCAGCAGTTACGCACAGGGGCTCTTGACCCAGTACTTC. This translates into CASSYAQGLLTQYF.

The DNA of the CDR3 is TGTGCCATCAGTGTTGGGCGGGAGCGCCTTGAGCAGTTCTTC. Residues: CAISVGRERLEQFF. This chain links TRBV10-3 with TRBJ2-1; 7 bases fit TRBD2. CDR1 and CDR2 (germline): ENHRY, SYGVKD. V dropped 4 bases and J dropped 9; count of bases not matched to a gene: 9. CDR3 length: 14 amino acids.